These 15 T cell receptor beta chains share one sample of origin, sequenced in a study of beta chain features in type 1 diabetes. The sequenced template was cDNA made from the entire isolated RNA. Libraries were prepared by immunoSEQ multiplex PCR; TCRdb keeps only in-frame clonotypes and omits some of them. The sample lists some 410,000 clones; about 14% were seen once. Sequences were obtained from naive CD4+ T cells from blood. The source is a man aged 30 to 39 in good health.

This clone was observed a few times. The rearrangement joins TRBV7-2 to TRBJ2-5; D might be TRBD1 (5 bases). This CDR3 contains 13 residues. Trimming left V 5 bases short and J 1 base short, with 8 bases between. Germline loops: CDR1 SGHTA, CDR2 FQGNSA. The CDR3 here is CASSRQIQETQYF. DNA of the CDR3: TGTGCCAGCAGCCGACAGATCCAAGAGACCCAGTACTTC.

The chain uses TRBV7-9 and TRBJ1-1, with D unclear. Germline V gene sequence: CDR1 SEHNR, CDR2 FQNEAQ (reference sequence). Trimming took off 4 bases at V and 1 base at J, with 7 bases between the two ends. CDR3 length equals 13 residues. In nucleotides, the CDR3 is TGTGCCAGCAGCTCCTATGAGAACACTGAAGCTTTCTTT. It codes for CASSSYENTEAFF.

The DNA for the CDR3 is TGCGCCAGCAGCCAAGTCGGGTCTAGCACAGATACGCAGTATTTT. Translating gives CASSQVGSSTDTQYF. The chain is built from TRBV4-1 and TRBJ2-3; no firm D call. Trimming stripped 1 base from V and 0 bases from J, with 8 bases between. The germline V gene has CDR1 MGHRA and CDR2 YSYEKL. The CDR3 extends over 15 amino acids.

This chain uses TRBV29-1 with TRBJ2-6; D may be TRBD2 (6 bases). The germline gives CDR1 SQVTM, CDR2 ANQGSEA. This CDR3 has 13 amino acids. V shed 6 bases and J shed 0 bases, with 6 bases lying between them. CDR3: CSVAGSGANVLTF. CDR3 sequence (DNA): TGCAGCGTAGCGGGCTCTGGGGCCAACGTCCTGACTTTC.

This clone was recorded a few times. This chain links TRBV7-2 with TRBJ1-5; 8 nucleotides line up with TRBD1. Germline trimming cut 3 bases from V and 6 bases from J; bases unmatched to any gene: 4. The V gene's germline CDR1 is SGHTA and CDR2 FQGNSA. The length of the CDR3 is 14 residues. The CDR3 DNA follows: TGTGCCAGCAGCTTTCAGGGGGCCGTTCAGCCCCAGCATTTT. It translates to CASSFQGAVQPQHF.

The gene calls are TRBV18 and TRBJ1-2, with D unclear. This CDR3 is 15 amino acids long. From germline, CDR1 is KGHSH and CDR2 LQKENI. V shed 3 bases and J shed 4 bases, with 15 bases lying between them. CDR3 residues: CASSPARSGSYGYTF. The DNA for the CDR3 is TGTGCCAGCTCACCTGCGAGAAGCGGATCCTATGGCTACACCTTC.

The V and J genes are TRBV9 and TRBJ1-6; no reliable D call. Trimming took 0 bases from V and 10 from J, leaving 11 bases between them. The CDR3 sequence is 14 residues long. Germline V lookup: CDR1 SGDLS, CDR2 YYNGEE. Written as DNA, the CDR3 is TGTGCCAGCAGCGTAGGCTCAGGACGATCACCCCTCCACTTT. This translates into CASSVGSGRSPLHF.

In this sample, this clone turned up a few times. CDR3 residues: CASSELAQGNYGYTF. In DNA form, the CDR3 reads TGTGCCAGCAGTGAATTGGCACAGGGGAACTATGGCTACACCTTC. The J gene is TRBJ1-2, the V gene TRBV25-1; 7 nucleotides line up with TRBD1. Germline V gives CDR1 MGHDK, CDR2 SYGVNS. With V trimmed by 1 base and J by 2 bases, 4 bases remained unmatched. CDR3 length: 15 amino acids.

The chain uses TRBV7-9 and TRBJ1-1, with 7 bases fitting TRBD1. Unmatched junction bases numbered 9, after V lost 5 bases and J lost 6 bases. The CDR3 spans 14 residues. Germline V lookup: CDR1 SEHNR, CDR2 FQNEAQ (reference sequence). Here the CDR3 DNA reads TGTGCCAGCAGCCCGACAGGGAGGGGTGCTGAAGCTTTCTTT. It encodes CASSPTGRGAEAFF.

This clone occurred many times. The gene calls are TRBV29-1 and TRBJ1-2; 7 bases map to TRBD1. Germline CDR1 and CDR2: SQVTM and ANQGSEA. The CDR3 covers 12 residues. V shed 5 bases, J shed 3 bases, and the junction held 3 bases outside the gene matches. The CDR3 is CSVRTGYYGYTF. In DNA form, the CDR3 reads TGCAGCGTTAGGACAGGCTACTATGGCTACACCTTC.

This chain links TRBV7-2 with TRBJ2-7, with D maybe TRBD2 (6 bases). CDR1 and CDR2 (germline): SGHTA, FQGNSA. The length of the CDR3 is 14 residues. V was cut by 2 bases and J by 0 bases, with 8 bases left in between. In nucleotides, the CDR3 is TGTGCCAGCAGCTTATTCGGGAGCTCCTACGAGCAGTACGTC. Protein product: CASSLFGSSYEQYV.

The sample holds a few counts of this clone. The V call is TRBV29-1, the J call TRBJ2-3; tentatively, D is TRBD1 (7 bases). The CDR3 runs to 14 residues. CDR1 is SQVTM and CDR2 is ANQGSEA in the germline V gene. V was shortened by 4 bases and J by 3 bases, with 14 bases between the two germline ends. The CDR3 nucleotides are TGCAGCGTTGTCGAGGGGGCGGGGACAGATACGCAGTATTTT. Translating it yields CSVVEGAGTDTQYF.

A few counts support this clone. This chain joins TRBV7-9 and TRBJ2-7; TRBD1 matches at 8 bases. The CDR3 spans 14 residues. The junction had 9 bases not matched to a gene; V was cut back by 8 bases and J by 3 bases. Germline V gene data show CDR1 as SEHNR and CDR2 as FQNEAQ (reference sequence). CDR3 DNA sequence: TGTGCCAGCGGGCAGGGGGCTCGAAACTACGAGCAGTACTTC. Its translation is CASGQGARNYEQYF. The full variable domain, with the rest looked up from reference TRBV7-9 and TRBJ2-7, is DTGVSQNPRHKITKRGQNVTFRCDPISEHNRLYWYRQTLGQGPEFLTYFQNEAQLEKSRLLSDRFSAERPKGSFSTLEIQRTEQGDSAMYLCASGQGARNYEQYFGPGTRLTVT.

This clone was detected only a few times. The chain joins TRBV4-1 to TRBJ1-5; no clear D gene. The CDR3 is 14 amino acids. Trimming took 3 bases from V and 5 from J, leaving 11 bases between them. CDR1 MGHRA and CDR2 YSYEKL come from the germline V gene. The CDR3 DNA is TGCGCCAGCAGCCACCGGGGTGAGGATCAGCCCCAGCATTTT. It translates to CASSHRGEDQPQHF.

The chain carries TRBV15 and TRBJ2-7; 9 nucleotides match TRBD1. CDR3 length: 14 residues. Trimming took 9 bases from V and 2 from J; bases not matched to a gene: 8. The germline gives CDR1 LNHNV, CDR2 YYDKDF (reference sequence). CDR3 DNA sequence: TGTGCCACGCAGCCGGGACAGGGAGCCTACGAGCAGTACTTC. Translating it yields CATQPGQGAYEQYF.